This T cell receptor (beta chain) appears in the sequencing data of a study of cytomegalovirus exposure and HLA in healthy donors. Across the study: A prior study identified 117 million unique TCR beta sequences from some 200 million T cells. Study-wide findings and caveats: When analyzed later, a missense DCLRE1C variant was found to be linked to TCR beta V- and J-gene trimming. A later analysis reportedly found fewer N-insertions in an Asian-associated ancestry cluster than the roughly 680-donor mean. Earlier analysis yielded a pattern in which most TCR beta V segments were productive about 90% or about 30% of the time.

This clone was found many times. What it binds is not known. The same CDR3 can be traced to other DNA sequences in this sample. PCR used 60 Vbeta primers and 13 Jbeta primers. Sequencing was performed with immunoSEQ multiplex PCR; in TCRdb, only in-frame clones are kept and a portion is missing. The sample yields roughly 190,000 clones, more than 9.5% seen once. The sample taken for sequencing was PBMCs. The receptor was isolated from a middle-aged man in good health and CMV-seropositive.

The CDR3 reads CASSPDTGELFF. CDR3 in DNA: TGTGCCAGCAGTCCTGACACCGGGGAGCTGTTTTTT. The gene calls are TRBV2 and TRBJ2-2; no clear D. The germline V and J ends were trimmed by 5 bases and 3 bases, with 4 bases remaining between them. In germline, CDR1 is SNHLY, CDR2 FYNNEI. The CDR3 has 12 amino acids.